This T cell receptor beta chain stems from a study of T cell responses to AZD1222 COVID-19 vaccine. About the study: It was second doses at about 4 or about 12 weeks that were pooled. Study-wide results and caveats: Researchers took repertoire samples only after the peak T cell response had come.

The protocol was immunoSEQ multiplex PCR, while the TCRdb copy is restricted to in-frame clones and leaves out a portion. The sample holds about 110,000 clones, 86% seen once. Trimming stripped 5 bases from V and 7 bases from J, with 27 bases between. Per germline, CDR1 SGHKS and CDR2 YYEKEE (reference sequence). CDR3 length equals 18 residues. This clone appeared once. Its antigen is still unknown. The sample in question was peripheral blood, obtained on day 0 of AZD1222 vaccination. J is TRBJ1-4 and V is TRBV5-5; tentative D call: TRBD1 (5 bases). This clonotype was sampled from an adult in good health. Here the CDR3 reads CASSWPQGGVGISEKLFF. CDR3 in DNA: TGTGCCAGCAGTTGGCCCCAGGGTGGAGTGGGAATTAGTGAAAAACTGTTTTTT. Combining the CDR3 with reference TRBV5-5 and TRBJ1-4 gives the whole variable domain DAGVTQSPTHLIKTRGQQVTLRCSPISGHKSVSWYQQVLGQGPQFIFQYYEKEERGRGNFPDRFSARQFPNYSSELNVNALLLGDSALYLCASSWPQGGVGISEKLFFGSGTQLSVL.